This TCR beta chain originates from a study of shared clonotypes between healthy human individuals. About the research overall: The plates for each donor numbered three CD4 naive, three CD4 memory, two CD8 naive and one CD8 memory.

In the source study's methods: Filtering of immunoSEQ junctional sequences could not match full-length read filtering. Sequencing was performed with immunoSEQ multiplex PCR; in TCRdb, only in-frame clones are kept and a portion is missing. That table supplies the V and J calls and clone size; D and trimming were determined from the DNA. The sample holds 2,100,000 or so clones, approximately 96% seen once. CD4+ cells underwent separation, giving CD45RA+ naive and CD45RA-negative memory subsets. J was trimmed by 7 bases and V by 2 bases; bases with no gene match: 10. The CDR3 consists of 16 residues. Germline-derived CDR1 and CDR2 are SGHVS and FNYEAQ.

V and J are TRBV7-6 and TRBJ2-2, with TRBD2 matching 7 bases. Sequencing was performed on naive CD4+ T cells sorted from blood. As to subset: CD45RA+ positively selected. This clonotype was sampled from a man younger than 35 in good health. CDR3 sequence: CASSLWASGDVGELFF. The CDR3 DNA reads as TGTGCCAGCAGCTTATGGGCCAGCGGGGACGTCGGGGAGCTGTTTTTT.